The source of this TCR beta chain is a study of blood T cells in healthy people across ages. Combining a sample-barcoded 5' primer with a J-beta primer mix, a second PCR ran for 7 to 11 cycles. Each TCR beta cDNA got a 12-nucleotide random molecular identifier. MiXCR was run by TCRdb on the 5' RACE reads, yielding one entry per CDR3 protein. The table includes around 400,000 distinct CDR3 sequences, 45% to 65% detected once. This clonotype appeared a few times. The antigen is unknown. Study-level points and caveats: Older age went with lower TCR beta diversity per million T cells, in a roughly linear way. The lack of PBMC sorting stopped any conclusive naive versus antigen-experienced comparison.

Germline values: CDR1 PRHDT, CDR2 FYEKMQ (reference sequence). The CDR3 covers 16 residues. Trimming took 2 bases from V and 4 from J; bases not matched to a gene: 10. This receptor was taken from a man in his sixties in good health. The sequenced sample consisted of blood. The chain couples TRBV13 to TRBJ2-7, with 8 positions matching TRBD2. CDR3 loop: CASSLLLGGAQYEQYF. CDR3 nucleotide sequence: TGTGCCAGCAGCTTACTCCTCGGGGGGGCCCAATACGAGCAGTACTTC.